These T cell receptor beta chains were read from a single sample in a study of blood T cell repertoires in COVID-19. The method was immunoSEQ multiplex PCR; TCRdb's version includes in-frame clones alone and lacks a portion of them. The sample lists 20,000 to 25,000 clones, roughly 84% occurring once. Sequencing was done on a sample of peripheral blood. The receptors were sampled from a man at least 80 years old with active or convalescent COVID-19. CDR3s include the opening cysteine and the closing phenylalanine or tryptophan. A D gene is named only where the DNA matches it firmly. Not every row has a clone size; where given, it reads once, few, many or a size class.

TRBD1	TRBV6-5	TRBJ1-2	NA	CASSYVTGVGNYGYTF	TGTGCCAGCAGTTACGTTACAGGGGTTGGTAACTATGGCTACACCTTC
NA	TRBV21-1	TRBJ2-1	NA	CASSKEDRGGSEQFF	TGTGCCAGCAGCAAAGAGGACAGGGGCGGAAGTGAGCAGTTCTTC
TRBD2	TRBV5-1	TRBJ2-7	NA	CASRVTSGGSYEQYF	TGCGCCAGCAGAGTGACTAGCGGGGGCTCCTACGAGCAGTACTTC
TRBD1	TRBV19	TRBJ2-1	NA	CASSMTITQGALNEQFF	TGTGCCAGTAGTATGACGATCACACAGGGGGCTCTAAATGAGCAGTTCTTC
NA	TRBV5-4	TRBJ2-3	NA	CASSIDRGGLDTQYF	TGTGCCAGCAGCATCGACAGGGGAGGGTTAGATACGCAGTATTTT
TRBD1	TRBV19	TRBJ2-1	NA	CASSIGTGGNEQFF	TGTGCCAGTAGTATCGGGACAGGGGGCAATGAGCAGTTCTTC
NA	TRBV5-1	TRBJ1-1	NA	CASSPGAYSIEGLNTEAFF	TGCGCCAGCAGCCCAGGGGCCTATTCTATCGAGGGGTTGAACACTGAAGCTTTCTTT
TRBD1	TRBV29-1	TRBJ2-3	NA	CSVEPPTGGEVTQYF	TGCAGCGTTGAACCCCCGACAGGGGGCGAGGTTACGCAGTATTTT
TRBD1	TRBV5-1	TRBJ2-1	NA	CASSLRTGVGNEQFF	TGCGCCAGCAGCTTACGGACAGGGGTTGGCAATGAGCAGTTCTTC
NA	TRBV5-1	TRBJ1-1	NA	CASSFSGDTEAFF	TGCGCCAGCAGCTTTTCCGGGGACACTGAAGCTTTCTTT
NA	TRBV12-3/TRBV12-4	TRBJ1-2	NA	CASSLQGEGYTF	TGTGCCAGCAGTTTACAGGGTGAAGGCTACACCTTC
TRBD2	TRBV15	TRBJ2-3	NA	CATSRGSGRFADTQYF	TGTGCCACCAGCAGAGGCAGCGGGAGGTTTGCAGATACGCAGTATTTT
TRBD2	TRBV30	TRBJ2-7	NA	CAWSVQREQYF	TGTGCCTGGAGTGTCCAGCGGGAACAGTACTTC
NA	TRBV7-9	TRBJ2-3	NA	CASSLAGALRDTQYF	TGTGCCAGCAGCTTAGCGGGGGCGCTGAGAGATACGCAGTATTTT
TRBD2	TRBV3-1/TRBV3-2	TRBJ2-1	NA	CASSPATLAGGLNNEQFF	TGTGCCAGCAGCCCCGCGACACTAGCGGGGGGGCTCAACAATGAGCAGTTCTTC
NA	TRBV18	TRBJ1-4	NA	CASSPQNRENEKLFF	TGTGCCAGCTCACCACAGAACAGGGAAAATGAAAAACTGTTTTTT
TRBD2	TRBV4-2	TRBJ2-3	NA	CASSQDSFQTSGGTDTQYF	TGTGCCAGCAGCCAAGATTCGTTCCAGACTAGCGGGGGCACAGATACGCAGTATTTT
TRBD1	TRBV7-2	TRBJ2-7	once	CASSPDRGRNEQYF	TGTGCCAGCAGCCCAGACAGGGGGCGCAACGAGCAGTACTTC
NA	TRBV5-4	TRBJ1-4	NA	CASSRNVDSPEKLFF	TGTGCCAGCAGCCGGAATGTGGACAGCCCTGAAAAACTGTTTTTT
TRBD2	TRBV6-2/TRBV6-3	TRBJ2-1	once	CASSPRTSGTRYNEQFF	TGTGCCAGCAGCCCGCGGACTAGCGGGACCCGTTACAATGAGCAGTTCTTC
TRBD1	TRBV6-5	TRBJ1-1	NA	CASSSNDRANTEAFF	TGTGCCAGCAGTTCCAACGACAGGGCGAACACTGAAGCTTTCTTT
NA	TRBV29-1	TRBJ1-4	NA	CSVFTENEKLFF	TGCAGCGTTTTTACAGAGAATGAAAAACTGTTTTTT
TRBD1	TRBV3-1/TRBV3-2	TRBJ2-7	NA	CASSQGDRVRHEQYF	TGTGCCAGCAGCCAAGGGGACAGGGTTAGACACGAGCAGTACTTC
NA	TRBV5-1	TRBJ2-2	NA	CASSLLRGAGGELFF	TGCGCCAGCAGCTTGTTAAGGGGCGCAGGTGGGGAGCTGTTTTTT
NA	TRBV27	TRBJ2-7	NA	CASSLSQGPYEQYF	TGTGCCAGCAGTTTAAGCCAGGGTCCCTACGAGCAGTACTTC
TRBD1	TRBV6-6	TRBJ1-1	NA	CASSHGTGGTEAFF	TGTGCCAGCAGCCACGGGACAGGGGGCACTGAAGCTTTCTTT
NA	TRBV2	TRBJ2-6	NA	CASSFGISGANVLTF	TGTGCCAGCAGTTTCGGGATCTCTGGGGCCAACGTCCTGACTTTC
NA	TRBV7-2	TRBJ2-1	once	CASSSPGPYNEQFF	TGTGCCAGCAGCTCCCCGGGTCCTTACAATGAGCAGTTCTTC
TRBD2	TRBV19	TRBJ2-3	NA	CASSLLLSGGARVSTDTQYF	TGTGCCAGTAGTCTACTTCTTAGCGGGGGGGCGCGAGTAAGCACAGATACGCAGTATTTT
TRBD1	TRBV10-3	TRBJ2-7	NA	CAIKSGTGGSYEQYF	TGTGCCATCAAGAGCGGGACAGGGGGCTCCTACGAGCAGTACTTC
NA	TRBV9	TRBJ2-5	NA	CASSVAHSGETQYF	TGTGCCAGCAGCGTAGCCCACTCAGGCGAGACCCAGTACTTC
NA	TRBV6-5	TRBJ1-6	NA	CASSYTSTGNSPLHF	TGTGCCAGCAGTTACACAAGTACAGGTAATTCACCCCTCCACTTT
NA	TRBV9	TRBJ1-2	NA	CASSGYQTPRGGNYGYTF	TGTGCCAGCAGCGGCTACCAGACTCCAAGGGGAGGTAACTATGGCTACACCTTC
NA	TRBV30	TRBJ2-5	NA	CAWSLTSNRGETQYF	TGTGCCTGGAGCCTCACAAGTAACCGTGGAGAGACCCAGTACTTC
TRBD1	TRBV2	TRBJ2-5	NA	CASRETGTARETQYF	TGTGCCAGCAGGGAGACAGGGACAGCGCGGGAGACCCAGTACTTC
NA	TRBV3-1/TRBV3-2	TRBJ2-1	NA	CASSQVRGDEQFF	TGTGCCAGCAGCCAAGTTCGAGGCGATGAGCAGTTCTTC
NA	TRBV5-8	TRBJ1-1	NA	CASRSRGNTEAFF	TGTGCCAGCAGGTCCAGGGGGAACACTGAAGCTTTCTTT
NA	TRBV28	TRBJ2-7	NA	CASRLWGGPNYEQYF	TGTGCCAGCAGATTGTGGGGGGGCCCAAACTACGAGCAGTACTTC
NA	TRBV4-3	TRBJ1-1	NA	CASSQRPTGLPHECTEAFF	TGCGCCAGCAGCCAACGCCCTACAGGATTACCTCACGAGTGCACTGAAGCTTTCTTT
NA	TRBV28	TRBJ1-5	NA	CASGRGSIQPQHF	TGTGCCAGCGGTCGGGGGAGCATTCAGCCCCAGCATTTT
NA	TRBV3-1/TRBV3-2	TRBJ2-1	NA	CASSQRGNEQFF	TGTGCCAGCAGCCAAAGGGGAAATGAGCAGTTCTTC
TRBD2	TRBV4-1	TRBJ2-3	NA	CASSQEGGLAGRTDTQYF	TGCGCCAGCAGCCAAGAAGGGGGACTAGCGGGGCGCACAGATACGCAGTATTTT
NA	TRBV11-2	TRBJ1-6	NA	CASSLDHTANSPLHF	TGTGCCAGCAGCTTAGATCACACAGCAAATTCACCCCTCCACTTT
NA	TRBV7-9	TRBJ2-5	few	CASSLASQETQYF	TGTGCCAGCAGCTTGGCTAGCCAAGAGACCCAGTACTTC
TRBD2	TRBV19	TRBJ2-1	once	CASSTAGVNYNEQFF	TGTGCCAGTAGTACGGCGGGGGTTAACTACAATGAGCAGTTCTTC
TRBD2	TRBV7-3	TRBJ2-1	NA	CASSYEGTSGYNEQFF	TGTGCCAGCAGCTATGAAGGGACTAGCGGCTACAATGAGCAGTTCTTC
TRBD2	TRBV5-1	TRBJ2-5	NA	CASSSGTSGGGATQYF	TGCGCCAGCAGCTCGGGGACTAGCGGGGGTGGAGCGACCCAGTACTTC
NA	TRBV3-1/TRBV3-2	TRBJ1-6	NA	CASSQVTGFDSPLHF	TGTGCCAGCAGCCAAGTTACAGGGTTTGACTCACCCCTCCACTTT
TRBD1	TRBV5-1	TRBJ1-1	NA	CASSLGTGFTTEAFF	TGCGCCAGCAGCTTGGGGACAGGGTTTACCACTGAAGCTTTCTTT
TRBD1	TRBV19	TRBJ1-1	NA	CASSRRDSVMNTEAFF	TGTGCCAGTAGTCGCCGGGACAGCGTAATGAACACTGAAGCTTTCTTT
NA	TRBV27	TRBJ2-7	NA	CASSSRFTGVSYEQYF	TGTGCCAGCAGTTCCCGTTTCACGGGGGTCTCCTACGAGCAGTACTTC
TRBD2	TRBV3-1/TRBV3-2	TRBJ2-3	NA	CASSHGLAGGPDTQYF	TGTGCCAGCAGCCACGGACTAGCGGGGGGGCCAGATACGCAGTATTTT
NA	TRBV18	TRBJ2-7	NA	CASSPNRQSYEQYF	TGTGCCAGCTCACCGAATCGACAGTCCTACGAGCAGTACTTC
NA	TRBV7-9	TRBJ1-4	NA	CASSLISGGREKLFF	TGTGCCAGCAGCTTAATATCGGGGGGGCGCGAAAAACTGTTTTTT
TRBD2	TRBV7-9	TRBJ2-3	NA	CASSSGLAGVADTQYF	TGTGCCAGCAGCTCCGGACTAGCGGGAGTGGCAGATACGCAGTATTTT